This is a list of T cell receptor beta chains from one sample in a study of blood T cell repertoires in COVID-19. Profiling relied on immunoSEQ multiplex PCR, and the TCRdb table lists in-frame clones only, not all of them. The sample lists about 120,000 clones; 82% were seen once. The sample comprised peripheral blood. These receptors all come from a woman in her 70s with acute or convalescent COVID-19. Each CDR3 is given with its conserved first and last residue. D genes are given only for firm matches. Clone sizes are given selectively: once, few, many, or a class where the clone is expanded.

clone size: NA; J gene: TRBJ2-1; D gene: TRBD1; CDR3 length: 15; V gene: TRBV5-1; CDR3 DNA: TGCGCCAGCAGCTTGGGGACAGGGGGCCACAATGAGCAGTTCTTC; CDR3 protein: CASSLGTGGHNEQFF
clone size: NA; J gene: TRBJ2-7; D gene: TRBD1; CDR3 length: 12; V gene: TRBV6-2/TRBV6-3; CDR3 DNA: TGTGCCAGCAGTGGACAGGGATGGGAGCAGTACTTC; CDR3 protein: CASSGQGWEQYF
clone size: few; J gene: TRBJ1-6; D gene: NA; CDR3 length: 14; V gene: TRBV7-2; CDR3 DNA: TGTGCCAGCAGCCAGACGACAGTATCCTCACCCCTCCACTTT; CDR3 protein: CASSQTTVSSPLHF
clone size: NA; J gene: TRBJ1-2; D gene: NA; CDR3 length: 13; V gene: TRBV27; CDR3 DNA: TGTGCCAGCAGCCGCGGGGTACGGGATGGCTACACCTTC; CDR3 protein: CASSRGVRDGYTF
clone size: once; J gene: TRBJ2-5; D gene: TRBD2; CDR3 length: 14; V gene: TRBV5-6; CDR3 DNA: TGTGCCAGCAGCTTGGGGACTAGCACGGAGACCCAGTACTTC; CDR3 protein: CASSLGTSTETQYF
clone size: NA; J gene: TRBJ2-3; D gene: NA; CDR3 length: 16; V gene: TRBV5-6; CDR3 DNA: TGTGCCAGCAGCTCCATGCGGGGCCCCTCCGCAGATACGCAGTATTTT; CDR3 protein: CASSSMRGPSADTQYF
clone size: NA; J gene: TRBJ1-3; D gene: TRBD1; CDR3 length: 13; V gene: TRBV2; CDR3 DNA: TGTGCCAGCAGCGGGACAGCTTTAAACACCATATATTTT; CDR3 protein: CASSGTALNTIYF
clone size: few; J gene: TRBJ2-4; D gene: NA; CDR3 length: 15; V gene: TRBV4-3; CDR3 DNA: TGCGCCAGCAGCCTGAGATGGGACTCTCCAAACATTCAGTACTTC; CDR3 protein: CASSLRWDSPNIQYF
clone size: few; J gene: TRBJ1-6; D gene: TRBD1; CDR3 length: 15; V gene: TRBV4-3; CDR3 DNA: TGCGCCAGCAGCCAAGTAAGGGGACAGAATTCACCCCTCCACTTT; CDR3 protein: CASSQVRGQNSPLHF
clone size: NA; J gene: TRBJ1-6; D gene: NA; CDR3 length: 15; V gene: TRBV5-4; CDR3 DNA: TGTGCCAGCAGCGCCCGACAGGATTATAATTCACCCCTCCACTTT; CDR3 protein: CASSARQDYNSPLHF
clone size: NA; J gene: TRBJ2-2; D gene: TRBD1; CDR3 length: 18; V gene: TRBV7-6; CDR3 DNA: TGTGCCAGCAGCTCCCCACCGGGACAGGAACCTAACACCGGGGAGCTGTTTTTT; CDR3 protein: CASSSPPGQEPNTGELFF
clone size: NA; J gene: TRBJ2-6; D gene: NA; CDR3 length: 19; V gene: TRBV12-5; CDR3 DNA: TGTGCTAGTGGTTTGGTACTCGGGACAACCCAATCTGGGGCCAACGTCCTGACTTTC; CDR3 protein: CASGLVLGTTQSGANVLTF
clone size: NA; J gene: TRBJ2-4; D gene: NA; CDR3 length: 19; V gene: TRBV24-1; CDR3 DNA: TGTGCCACCAGTGATTTTTCTAGTCCCGTTCTTTCTACCAAAAACATTCAGTACTTC; CDR3 protein: CATSDFSSPVLSTKNIQYF
clone size: NA; J gene: TRBJ2-6; D gene: TRBD1; CDR3 length: 18; V gene: TRBV11-2; CDR3 DNA: TGTGCCAGCAGCTCTAGAGGGACAGGTAGCTCTGGGGCCAACGTCCTGACTTTC; CDR3 protein: CASSSRGTGSSGANVLTF
clone size: few; J gene: TRBJ1-6; D gene: NA; CDR3 length: 13; V gene: TRBV6-6; CDR3 DNA: TGTGCCACTTCTAACCGGCAGGGATCGTCCCTCCACTTT; CDR3 protein: CATSNRQGSSLHF
clone size: NA; J gene: TRBJ1-2; D gene: TRBD1; CDR3 length: 13; V gene: TRBV2; CDR3 DNA: TGTGCCAGCCACCGGGACAGGGCTGATGGCTACACCTTC; CDR3 protein: CASHRDRADGYTF
clone size: once; J gene: TRBJ1-2; D gene: TRBD1; CDR3 length: 14; V gene: TRBV18; CDR3 DNA: TGTGCCAGCTCACCAAGACAGGGTTACTATGGCTACACCTTC; CDR3 protein: CASSPRQGYYGYTF
clone size: NA; J gene: TRBJ2-2; D gene: TRBD1; CDR3 length: 13; V gene: TRBV11-3; CDR3 DNA: TGTGCCAGCAGTAAGGGGGCTAGCGGGGAGCTGTTTTTT; CDR3 protein: CASSKGASGELFF
clone size: NA; J gene: TRBJ2-3; D gene: TRBD2; CDR3 length: 13; V gene: TRBV2; CDR3 DNA: TGTGCCAGCACTAGCGGGTACACAGATACGCAGTATTTT; CDR3 protein: CASTSGYTDTQYF
clone size: NA; J gene: TRBJ1-1; D gene: NA; CDR3 length: 15; V gene: TRBV7-2; CDR3 DNA: TGTGCCAGCAGCTTAGTTTTTGTGGGGAGCACTGAAGCTTTCTTT; CDR3 protein: CASSLVFVGSTEAFF